This TCR beta chain was retrieved from a study of blood T cell dynamics during melanoma immunotherapy. Germline V lookup: CDR1 SEHNR, CDR2 FQNEAQ (reference sequence). V dropped 5 bases and J dropped 8 bases, with 13 bases sitting between them. The CDR3 runs 13 residues. The sample's time point: week 3, after first cycle of checkpoint inhibitor. Assay: immunoSEQ multiplex PCR; the TCRdb copy retains only in-frame clones and omits some. The sample contains 3,000 to 3,500 clones, around 96% of which appear only once. The chain couples TRBV7-9 to TRBJ2-4; the D gene could be TRBD1 or TRBD2 (5 bases each). Source: effector memory CD8+ T cells from blood, taken from a patient treated with checkpoint blockade. The origin of this receptor is a human donor with melanoma. This CDR3 is CASSPEGRDIQYF. Here the CDR3 DNA reads TGTGCCAGCAGCCCCGAGGGGCGGGACATTCAGTACTTC.